These 26 T cell receptor beta chains originate from one sample sequenced in a study of molecular identifiers for immune sequencing clone quantification (dated 2018 in TCRdb). Libraries were constructed by PCR. Data came from an Illumina HiSeq 4000. TCRdb cleaned the public reads at Q25 with fastp, built clones with MiXCR and kept in-frame beta chains. Each CDR3 protein appears once, grouped with its most common genes and DNA. The sample table contains about 640,000 distinct CDR3 sequences; only one count was recorded for about 20% of them. The ten largest clones capture around 0.9% of the sample. Sequences were obtained from naive CD8+ T cells from blood, with Jurkat cell RNA spiked in. The cell subset or site label on this specimen signifies: FACS-sorted CD8+CD4-CCR7+CD45RA+ naive T cells. The receptor source for this set is a human donor in good health. Some libraries in this study had Jurkat cell RNA spiked in.

This clonotype was detected many times. V is TRBV10-3 and J is TRBJ1-1; no clear D. V lost 2 bases and J lost 3, with 13 bases in between. The CDR3 contains 15 residues. Germline V gene lookup returns CDR1 ENHRY and CDR2 SYGVKD. CDR3 DNA sequence: TGTGCCATCAGTGAGAACGGCAGCCTGGACACTGAAGCTTTCTTT. Translating it yields CAISENGSLDTEAFF.

This clonotype has at least ten counts. The V gene is TRBV20-1, the J gene TRBJ1-1; possibly TRBD1 for D (5 bases). Germline V gives CDR1 DFQATT, CDR2 SNEGSKA (reference sequence). The V end lost 1 base, the J end lost 4 bases, and 10 bases lay between the germline ends. CDR3 length: 13 residues. The CDR3 here is CSARGGVGTEAFF. In DNA, the CDR3 is TGCAGTGCTAGAGGGGGGGTGGGCACTGAAGCTTTCTTT.

This clonotype showed up many times. The chain carries TRBV7-8 and TRBJ2-5, with unresolved D. Germline CDR1 reads SGHVS; CDR2 reads FQNEAQ. Trimming pared 1 base from V and 1 base from J, leaving 16 bases between. The CDR3 length is 17 residues. CDR3 nucleotides: TGTGCCAGCAGCTTAGGTTTTGGCGCAACATCCCAAGAGACCCAGTACTTC. Its protein product is CASSLGFGATSQETQYF.

This clonotype has at least ten counts. The chain combines TRBV5-1 with TRBJ2-5; D tentatively fits TRBD1 or TRBD2 (5 bases each). Germline V CDR1 and CDR2: SGHRS, YFSETQ. V was cut by 3 bases and J by 3 bases, with 12 bases left in between. This CDR3 has 14 amino acids. As DNA, the CDR3 is TGCGCCAGCAGCTCCGGGACGAATAAAGAGACCCAGTACTTC. Encoded protein: CASSSGTNKETQYF.

This clonotype was counted ten times or more. V usage is TRBV7-2 and J usage is TRBJ2-7; D assignment may be TRBD1 or TRBD2 (5 bases each). V lost 2 bases, J lost 4 bases, and 21 bases lay in between. The CDR3 covers 17 residues. Looked up from germline, CDR1 is SGHTA and CDR2 is FQGNSA. CDR3 DNA: TGTGCCAGCAGCTTAACAAAACCGGGACGGGTCGTGTACGAGCAGTACTTC. Translation: CASSLTKPGRVVYEQYF. The full variable domain, in which reference TRBV7-2 and TRBJ2-7 provide the parts outside the CDR3, is GAGVSQSPSNKVTEKGKDVELRCDPISGHTALYWYRQSLGQGLEFLIYFQGNSAPDKSGLPSDRFSAERTGGSVSTLTIQRTQQEDSAVYLCASSLTKPGRVVYEQYFGPGTRLTVT.

About this clonotype itself: One junction end does not reproduce the germline sequence, and a read error may be involved. The chain is built from TRBV2 and TRBJ2-1; D is uncertain. CDR3 length: 16 residues. CDR1 and CDR2 (germline): SNHLY, FYNNEI. The CDR3 DNA reads TGTGCCAGCGGTGATCGCGAAGGCATCGTAGAGAATGAGCAGTTCTTC. It yields the protein CASGDREGIVENEQFF.

This chain joins TRBV19 and TRBJ1-1; no clear D gene. The CDR3 consists of 13 residues. Per the germline V gene, CDR1 is LNHDA and CDR2 is SQIVND (reference sequence). Trimming shortened V by 5 bases and J by 6 bases, and 13 bases separated the two germline ends. The CDR3 reads CASSAPLRAEAFF. In DNA, the CDR3 is TGTGCCAGTAGTGCCCCGTTACGGGCTGAAGCTTTCTTT.

This clonotype was counted a few times. The chain carries TRBV20-1 and TRBJ2-7; 9 bases align to TRBD2. V dropped 5 bases and J dropped 2; count of bases not matched to a gene: 7. The CDR3 has 14 amino acids. Germline lookup yields CDR1 DFQATT and CDR2 SNEGSKA (reference sequence). The CDR3 sequence is CSALSGGTPYEQYF. The DNA of the CDR3 is TGCAGTGCTCTCAGCGGGGGGACGCCCTACGAGCAGTACTTC.

This clonotype was observed at least ten times. The genes are TRBV12-3 or TRBV12-4 and TRBJ1-1, with a possible D match to TRBD1 (6 bases). There are 13 residues in the CDR3. Trimming took off 8 bases at V and 9 bases at J, with 19 bases between the two ends. The DNA for the CDR3 is TGTGCCAGCGGATTAATTGGGGGGCGCCAAGCTTTCTTT. It specifies CASGLIGGRQAFF.

Turning to this clonotype: A much larger clone is a single base away; this may be a read error. This sequence joins TRBV6-6 and TRBJ1-2; D possibly corresponds to TRBD1 (6 bases). Germline values: CDR1 MNHNY, CDR2 SVGAGI (reference sequence). CDR3 length: 15 residues. In DNA, the CDR3 is TGTGCCAGCGGTTACTCGGACAGAAACGCTTATGGCTACACCTTC. Residues: CASGYSDRNAYGYTF.

The chain carries TRBV10-3 and TRBJ2-3; TRBD2 might be the D (6 bases). Germline-derived CDR1 and CDR2 are ENHRY and SYGVKD. CDR3 length: 17 residues. V gave up 0 bases and J gave up 3 bases, with 16 bases separating them. The CDR3 loop reads CAISESSILAWTDTQYF. The CDR3 DNA reads as TGTGCCATCAGTGAGTCGAGTATACTAGCTTGGACAGATACGCAGTATTTT.

This clonotype was seen at least ten times. The chain couples TRBV5-1 to TRBJ2-7; the match to TRBD1 covers 11 bases. The germline CDR1 and CDR2 sequences are SGHRS and YFSETQ. The CDR3 is 16 residues long. Trimming took 5 bases from V and 3 from J; bases not matched to a gene: 10. The CDR3 sequence is CASSSGQGASNYEQYF. CDR3 DNA sequence: TGCGCCAGCAGTTCCGGACAGGGGGCCTCTAACTACGAGCAGTACTTC.

This clonotype was counted many times. This chain joins TRBV5-4 and TRBJ1-2, with D possibly TRBD1 on 6 matching bases. With 3 bases removed from V and 0 bases from J, the gap between germline ends came to 12 bases. Looked up from germline, CDR1 is SGHNT and CDR2 is YYREEE (reference sequence). The CDR3 consists of 15 residues. The chain's CDR3 is CASSSTTGPNYGYTF. CDR3 sequence (DNA): TGTGCCAGCAGCTCGACGACAGGTCCTAACTATGGCTACACCTTC.

This clonotype was observed a handful of times. V and J are TRBV4-3 and TRBJ1-6; D is unresolved. Per the germline V gene, CDR1 is LGHNA and CDR2 is YSLEER. The V end was cut by 0 bases, the J end by 6 bases, with 9 bases between. The CDR3 consists of 15 residues. Here the CDR3 DNA reads TGCGCCAGCAGCCAAGATGGTTTTCCTAATTCACCCCTCCACTTT. As protein: CASSQDGFPNSPLHF.

This clonotype was detected ten times or more. The chain links TRBV19 to TRBJ2-3; D is uncertain. V was trimmed by 3 bases and J by 5 bases, leaving 9 bases between them. The CDR3 is 13 residues long. From germline, CDR1 is LNHDA and CDR2 SQIVND (reference sequence). Here the CDR3 reads CASSMIPEDTQYF. The CDR3 DNA reads as TGTGCCAGTAGTATGATTCCGGAAGATACGCAGTATTTT.

This clonotype has ten or more counts. This chain links TRBV4-1 with TRBJ2-5; the D is unclear. This CDR3 is built from 16 residues. Trimming left V 1 base short and J 1 base short, with 13 bases between. In germline, CDR1 is MGHRA, CDR2 YSYEKL. The CDR3 coding sequence is TGCGCCAGCAGCCAAGTGAGGCAGAGCCTCCAAGAGACCCAGTACTTC. The encoded protein is CASSQVRQSLQETQYF.

This sequence joins TRBV7-3 and TRBJ2-1, with TRBD2 matching 8 bases. This CDR3 spans 13 amino acids. Germline CDR1 and CDR2: SGHTA and FQGTGA. Trimming removed 10 bases from V and 6 bases from J; junction bases left unmatched: 8. This chain's CDR3 is CATSPAGGNEQFF. The CDR3 DNA is TGTGCCACCTCCCCCGCGGGAGGCAATGAGCAGTTCTTC.

This clonotype occurred many times. This chain links TRBV7-9 with TRBJ1-4; no reliable D call. V lost 2 bases, J lost 4 bases, and 8 bases lay in between. The length of the CDR3 is 14 residues. Germline V gene data show CDR1 as SEHNR and CDR2 as FQNEAQ (reference sequence). The CDR3 loop is CASSLFSLNEKLFF. CDR3 DNA: TGTGCCAGCAGCTTATTCAGTCTTAATGAAAAACTGTTTTTT.

In its sample, this clonotype was seen many times. The chain combines TRBV15 with TRBJ2-5, with D unclear. Germline CDR1 reads LNHNV; CDR2 reads YYDKDF (reference sequence). The CDR3 extends over 13 amino acids. V was trimmed by 1 base and J by 4 bases, leaving 7 bases between them. The CDR3 nucleotides read TGTGCCACCAGCAGAGGGATCGGAGAGACCCAGTACTTC. It yields the protein CATSRGIGETQYF.

Of note for this clonotype: The junction differs from germline at one of its ends, possibly a read error. The rearrangement links TRBV13 to TRBJ1-1, with D possibly TRBD1 on 5 matching bases. The CDR3 consists of 14 residues. CDR1 and CDR2 from the germline V gene are PRHDT and FYEKMQ (reference sequence). The CDR3 DNA is TGTGCCAGCAGCATACGAGGGGAGAACACTGAAGCTTCCTTT. Translation: CASSIRGENTEASF. The full variable domain, completed using reference TRBV13 and TRBJ1-1, is AAGVIQSPRHLIKEKRETATLKCYPIPRHDTVYWYQQGPGQDPQFLISFYEKMQSDKGSIPDRFSAQQFSDYHSELNMSSLELGDSALYFCASSIRGENTEASFGQGTRLTVV.

The V gene is TRBV7-9, the J gene TRBJ1-4; D unresolved. The length of the CDR3 is 16 residues. Germline V gene lookup returns CDR1 SEHNR and CDR2 FQNEAQ (reference sequence). The germline V and J ends were trimmed by 1 base and 4 bases, with 13 bases remaining between them. CDR3 nucleotide sequence: TGTGCCAGCAGCTTAGGCGTAGGGAAACTTAATGAAAAACTGTTTTTT. It is translated as CASSLGVGKLNEKLFF. The whole variable domain, filled in from reference TRBV7-9 and TRBJ1-4, reads DTGVSQNPRHKITKRGQNVTFRCDPISEHNRLYWYRQTLGQGPEFLTYFQNEAQLEKSRLLSDRFSAERPKGSFSTLEIQRTEQGDSAMYLCASSLGVGKLNEKLFFGSGTQLSVL.

This clonotype was picked up many times. This chain joins TRBV20-1 and TRBJ2-3; 8 bases fit TRBD1. In germline, CDR1 is DFQATT, CDR2 SNEGSKA (reference sequence). The CDR3 contains 16 residues. After removal of 5 bases from V and 2 bases from J, the junction contained 12 bases not matched to a gene. In nucleotides, the CDR3 is TGCAGTGCTTACAGAACCGGGACAGGACTCACAGATACGCAGTATTTT. Translation gives CSAYRTGTGLTDTQYF.

This clonotype was counted a few times. Since the CDR3 does not end with the conserved phenylalanine or tryptophan, this likely comes from a read error. CDR3 in amino acids: CASRSTGLGTEAFL. The CDR3 nucleotides read TGTGCCAGTAGGTCGACAGGGTTGGGGACTGAAGCTTTCCTT. The chain couples TRBV19 to TRBJ1-1; 7 nucleotides agree with TRBD1. The V gene end was trimmed by 6 bases and the J gene end by 5 bases; junction bases not matched to a gene: 9. This CDR3 contains 14 residues. The germline CDR1 and CDR2 sequences are LNHDA and SQIVND (reference sequence).

This clonotype was observed many times. Germline is not matched at one junction end, which may reflect a read error. The V gene is TRBV5-1, the J gene TRBJ1-5; perhaps TRBD1 as D (6 bases). The CDR3 is 14 residues long. Germline V CDR1 and CDR2: SGHRS, YFSETQ. The chain's CDR3 is CASSLEGGNQPQHF. The CDR3 nucleotides read TGTGCCAGCAGCTTAGAGGGGGGAAATCAGCCCCAGCATTTT. Based on the CDR3 plus reference TRBV5-1 and TRBJ1-5, the full variable domain is KAGVTQTPRYLIKTRGQQVTLSCSPISGHRSVSWYQQTPGQGLQFLFEYFSETQRNKGNFPGRFSGRQFSNSRSEMNVSTLELGDSALYLCASSLEGGNQPQHFGDGTRLSIL.

Remarks on this clonotype: No conserved phenylalanine or tryptophan is present at the end of the CDR3, so a read error is the likely explanation. The chain is built from TRBV5-1 and TRBJ2-7; 9 bases align to TRBD1. CDR1 and CDR2 from the germline V gene are SGHRS and YFSETQ. Germline trimming cut 4 bases from V and 6 bases from J; bases unmatched to any gene: 17. There are 17 residues in the CDR3. DNA for the CDR3: TGCGCCAGCAGCCTCGACCTACCCGGGACAGGGCACCTCGAGCAGTACTCC. Translating gives CASSLDLPGTGHLEQYS.

This clonotype has just a few counts. This rearrangement joins TRBV7-2 to TRBJ1-1, with TRBD1 matching over 8 bases. Germline V lookup: CDR1 SGHTA, CDR2 FQGNSA. The junction had 6 bases not matched to a gene; V was cut back by 5 bases and J by 1 base. The CDR3 runs 15 residues. CDR3 sequence reads: CASSLRQGTNTEAFF. CDR3 DNA: TGTGCCAGCAGCCTCAGACAGGGGACGAACACTGAAGCTTTCTTT.